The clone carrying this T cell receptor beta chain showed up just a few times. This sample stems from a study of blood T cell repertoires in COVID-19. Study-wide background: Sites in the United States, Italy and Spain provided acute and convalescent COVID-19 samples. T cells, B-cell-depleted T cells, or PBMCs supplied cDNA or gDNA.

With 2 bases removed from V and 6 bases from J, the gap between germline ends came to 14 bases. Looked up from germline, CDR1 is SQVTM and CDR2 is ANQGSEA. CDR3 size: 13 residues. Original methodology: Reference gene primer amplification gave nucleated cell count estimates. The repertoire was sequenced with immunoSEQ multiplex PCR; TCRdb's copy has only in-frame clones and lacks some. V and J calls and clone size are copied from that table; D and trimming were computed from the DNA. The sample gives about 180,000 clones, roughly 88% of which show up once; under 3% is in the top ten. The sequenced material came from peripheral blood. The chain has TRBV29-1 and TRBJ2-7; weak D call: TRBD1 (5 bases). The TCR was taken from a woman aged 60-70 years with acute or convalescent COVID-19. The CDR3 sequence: CSVERQGKGEQYF. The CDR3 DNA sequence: TGCAGCGTTGAACGTCAGGGTAAGGGCGAGCAGTACTTC.